Listed below are T cell receptor beta chains from one sample, sequenced in a study of TIL therapy for anti-PD-1-resistant metastatic lung cancer. Produced via immunoSEQ multiplex PCR; TCRdb's table is partial and in-frame only. Found here are about 36,000 clones, around 67% of them singletons; the top ten hold 4.5% to 6%. This sample comprised blood, obtained at baseline. The source of these receptors is a person between 25 and 80 years old with non-small cell lung cancer. The CDR3 runs from the conserved cysteine through the conserved F or W. D genes are given only for firm matches. Size values are once, few and many counts, or a class for expanded clones, and some rows have none.

j_call d_call clone_size v_call cdr3_aa cdr3_nt
TRBJ2-7 TRBD1 - TRBV2 CASREGTGFYEQYF TGTGCCAGCAGGGAGGGGACAGGCTTCTACGAGCAGTACTTC
TRBJ2-2 TRBD1 - TRBV28 CASSGGTGGVTGELFF TGTGCCAGCAGTGGGGGAACAGGGGGCGTCACCGGGGAGCTGTTTTTT
TRBJ2-7 - - TRBV21-1 CASSPHLRGAYEQYF TGTGCCAGCAGCCCTCACCTGAGGGGGGCCTACGAGCAGTACTTC
TRBJ2-7 - - TRBV29-1 CSVLGTGTYEQYF TGCAGCGTTCTAGGGACTGGAACCTACGAGCAGTACTTC
TRBJ2-3 TRBD2 once TRBV29-1 CSEIPSGKNTDTQYF TGCAGCGAGATACCTAGCGGGAAGAACACAGATACGCAGTATTTT
TRBJ1-4 TRBD1 few TRBV7-9 CASSPGQGPSGFF TGTGCCAGCAGCCCGGGACAGGGACCCTCGGGCTTTTTT
TRBJ2-5 - - TRBV7-2 CASSLDSGGAETQYF TGTGCCAGCAGCTTAGATTCGGGGGGCGCGGAGACCCAGTACTTC
TRBJ2-7 - - TRBV19 CASSSLQGFDEQYF TGTGCCAGTAGTTCACTACAGGGCTTCGACGAGCAGTACTTC
TRBJ2-1 - - TRBV5-1 CASRLAPEFYNEQFF TGCGCCAGCAGATTGGCACCCGAGTTCTACAATGAGCAGTTCTTC
TRBJ2-7 TRBD2 - TRBV4-3 CASSPLSGNRPYEQYF TGCGCCAGCAGCCCCCTTAGCGGGAATAGGCCCTACGAGCAGTACTTC
TRBJ2-5 - once TRBV4-1 CASSRGSQETQYF TGCGCCAGCAGCCGGGGATCGCAAGAGACCCAGTACTTC
TRBJ2-3 - - TRBV7-6 CASSPVGTDTQYF TGTGCCAGCAGCCCCGTGGGAACAGATACGCAGTATTTT
TRBJ2-1 - - TRBV7-9 CASSYGLTNEQFF TGTGCCAGCAGCTATGGACTAACCAATGAGCAGTTCTTC
TRBJ2-7 - - TRBV11-1 CASAHLETYEQYF TGTGCCAGCGCCCATCTGGAAACCTACGAGCAGTACTTC
TRBJ1-2 - - TRBV27 CASSSGGNIPYGYTF TGTGCCAGCAGTTCGGGGGGAAACATACCTTATGGCTACACCTTC
TRBJ1-5 - few TRBV27 CASSLSSGNQPQHF TGTGCCAGCAGTTTATCCTCCGGGAATCAGCCCCAGCATTTT
TRBJ2-3 - - TRBV7-2 CASSFGQTDTQYF TGTGCCAGCAGCTTTGGACAGACAGATACGCAGTATTTT
TRBJ2-2 TRBD1 - TRBV9 CASSAGDRSTGELFF TGTGCCAGCAGCGCCGGGGACAGATCCACCGGGGAGCTGTTTTTT
TRBJ2-6 - - TRBV5-5 CASTSGHSGANVLTF TGTGCCAGCACCTCGGGCCACTCTGGGGCCAACGTCCTGACTTTC
TRBJ1-1 - few TRBV4-3 CASSQFEYTEAFF TGCGCCAGCAGCCAGTTCGAGTATACTGAAGCTTTCTTT
TRBJ2-2 TRBD2 - TRBV7-7 CASSQIGLAGGHSNTGELFF TGTGCTAGCAGTCAAATCGGACTAGCGGGGGGTCATTCGAACACCGGGGAGCTGTTTTTT
TRBJ2-7 - - TRBV5-1 CASSPIADFPSEQYF TGCGCCAGCAGCCCTATAGCGGATTTCCCTAGTGAGCAGTACTTC
TRBJ1-2 - - TRBV7-2 CASSLAAVRGYTF TGTGCCAGCAGCTTAGCGGCAGTTCGTGGCTACACCTTC
TRBJ1-4 - few TRBV27 CASRTGGYESEKLFF TGTGCCAGCAGGACGGGGGGCTACGAGAGTGAAAAACTGTTTTTT
TRBJ2-1 TRBD2 once TRBV13 CASSLRLAGVNEQFF TGTGCCAGCAGCTTACGACTAGCGGGAGTTAATGAGCAGTTCTTC
TRBJ2-6 TRBD1 - TRBV7-3 CASSAGGGSGANVLTF TGTGCCAGCAGCGCAGGGGGCGGATCTGGGGCCAACGTCCTGACTTTC
TRBJ2-3 - - TRBV29-1 CSVEWMDTQYF TGCAGCGTTGAATGGATGGATACGCAGTATTTT
TRBJ2-2 - - TRBV5-4 CASARGSPGTGELFF TGTGCCAGCGCCCGTGGGAGCCCTGGAACCGGGGAGCTGTTTTTT